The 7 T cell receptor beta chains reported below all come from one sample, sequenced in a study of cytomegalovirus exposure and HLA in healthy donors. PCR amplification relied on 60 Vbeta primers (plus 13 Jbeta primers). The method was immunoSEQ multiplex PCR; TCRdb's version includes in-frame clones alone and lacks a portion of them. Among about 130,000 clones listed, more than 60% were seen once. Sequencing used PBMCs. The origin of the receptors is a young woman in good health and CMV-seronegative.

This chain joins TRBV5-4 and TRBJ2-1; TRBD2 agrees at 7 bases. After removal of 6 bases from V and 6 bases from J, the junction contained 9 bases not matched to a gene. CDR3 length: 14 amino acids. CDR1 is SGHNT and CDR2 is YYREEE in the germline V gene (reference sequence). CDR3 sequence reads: CASTSGSRANEQFF. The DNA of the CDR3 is TGTGCCAGCACTAGCGGTTCCAGGGCCAATGAGCAGTTCTTC.

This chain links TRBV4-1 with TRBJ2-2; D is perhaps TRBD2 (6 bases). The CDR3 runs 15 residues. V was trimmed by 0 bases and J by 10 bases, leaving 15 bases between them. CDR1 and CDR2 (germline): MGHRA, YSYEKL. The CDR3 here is CASSQEGIMREELFF. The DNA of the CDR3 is TGCGCCAGCAGCCAAGAGGGGATCATGCGGGAGGAGCTGTTTTTT.

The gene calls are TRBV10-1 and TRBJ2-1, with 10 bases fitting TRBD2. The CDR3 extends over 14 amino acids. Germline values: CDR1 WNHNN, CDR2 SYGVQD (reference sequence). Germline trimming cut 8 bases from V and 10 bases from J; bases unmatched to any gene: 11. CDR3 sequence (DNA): TGCGCCAGCTCTACTCGGACTAGCGGCGCGGAGCAGTTCTTC. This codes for CASSTRTSGAEQFF.

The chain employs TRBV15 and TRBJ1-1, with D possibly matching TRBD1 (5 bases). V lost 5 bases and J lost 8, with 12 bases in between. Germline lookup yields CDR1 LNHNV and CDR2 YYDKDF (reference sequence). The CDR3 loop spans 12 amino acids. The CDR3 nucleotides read TGTGCCACCAGCGCTTCGACAGCGGAAGCTTTCTTT. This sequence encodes CATSASTAEAFF.

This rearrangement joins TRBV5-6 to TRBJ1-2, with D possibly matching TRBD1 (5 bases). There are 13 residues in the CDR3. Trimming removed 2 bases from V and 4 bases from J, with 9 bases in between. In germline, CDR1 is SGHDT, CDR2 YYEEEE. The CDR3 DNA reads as TGTGCCAGCAGCTTAGACAGCTCCTATGGCTACACCTTC. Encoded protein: CASSLDSSYGYTF.

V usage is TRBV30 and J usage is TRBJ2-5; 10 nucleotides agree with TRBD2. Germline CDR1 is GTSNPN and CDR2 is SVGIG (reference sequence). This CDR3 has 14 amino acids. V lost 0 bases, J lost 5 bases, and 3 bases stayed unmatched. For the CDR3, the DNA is TGTGCCTGGAGTGTGCCTAGCGGGAGTGAGACCCAGTACTTC. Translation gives CAWSVPSGSETQYF.

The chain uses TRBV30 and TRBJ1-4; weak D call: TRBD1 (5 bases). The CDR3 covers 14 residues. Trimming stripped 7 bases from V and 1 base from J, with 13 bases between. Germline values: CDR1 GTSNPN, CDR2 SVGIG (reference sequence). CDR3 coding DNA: TGTGCCTCCTCGTCGGGGGTAACTAATGAAAAACTGTTTTTT. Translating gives CASSSGVTNEKLFF.